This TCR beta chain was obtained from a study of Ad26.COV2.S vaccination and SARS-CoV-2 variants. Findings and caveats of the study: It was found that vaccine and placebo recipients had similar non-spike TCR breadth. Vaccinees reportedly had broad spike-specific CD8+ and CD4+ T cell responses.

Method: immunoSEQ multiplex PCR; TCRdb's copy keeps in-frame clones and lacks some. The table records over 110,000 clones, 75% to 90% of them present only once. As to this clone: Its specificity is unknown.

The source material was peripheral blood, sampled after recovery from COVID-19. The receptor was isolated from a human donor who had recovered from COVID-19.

CDR3 nucleotide sequence: TGTGCCAGCAGTTACCGGAGTTCTGGCACTGAAGCTTTCTTT. This gives the protein CASSYRSSGTEAFF. This chain links TRBV6-5 with TRBJ1-1; the D is unclear. V gave up 2 bases and J gave up 4 bases, with 11 bases separating them. The germline V gene has CDR1 MNHEY and CDR2 SVGAGI. The CDR3 is made up of 14 amino acids.